These 19 T cell receptor beta chains originate from one sample sequenced in a study of cytomegalovirus exposure and HLA in healthy donors. The primer mix had 60 Vbeta and 13 Jbeta primers. Sequencing was performed with immunoSEQ multiplex PCR; in TCRdb, only in-frame clones are kept and a portion is missing. The repertoire consists of some 120,000 clones, with about 76% occurring once and the leading ten covering more than 10%. Sequencing input: PBMCs. Receptors originate from a woman aged 40-49 years in good health and CMV-seropositive.

The chain combines TRBV5-6 with TRBJ1-1; weak D call: TRBD1 (6 bases). The CDR3 has 15 residues. Germline-derived CDR1 and CDR2 are SGHDT and YYEEEE. V was trimmed by 4 bases and J by 1 base, leaving 14 bases between them. CDR3 DNA sequence: TGTGCCAGCAGCCCCTTCGGGGGGCGGAACACTGAAGCTTTCTTT. Translated, it gives CASSPFGGRNTEAFF.

V is TRBV7-9 and J is TRBJ2-2; possibly TRBD2 for D (6 bases). Deletions cut 1 base from V and 3 bases from J, with 18 bases between. This CDR3 contains 18 residues. Looked up from germline, CDR1 is SEHNR and CDR2 is FQNEAQ (reference sequence). CDR3 DNA: TGTGCCAGCAGCTTAGGAATACGTCGGGGGATCCACACCGGGGAGCTGTTTTTT. It yields the protein CASSLGIRRGIHTGELFF.

The J gene is TRBJ1-1, the V gene TRBV19, with a possible D match to TRBD1 (5 bases). Germline V CDR1 and CDR2: LNHDA, SQIVND (reference sequence). V was trimmed by 7 bases and J by 0 bases, leaving 12 bases between them. The CDR3 has 14 amino acids. CDR3 coding DNA: TGTGCCAGTAACGGGGGTTTAATGAACACTGAAGCTTTCTTT. Its protein product is CASNGGLMNTEAFF.

This clone was counted between two and nine times. This chain uses TRBV5-1 with TRBJ1-4, with D possibly being TRBD1 (5 bases). Trimming removed 3 bases from V and 5 bases from J, with 17 bases in between. Looked up from germline, CDR1 is SGHRS and CDR2 is YFSETQ. The CDR3 contains 16 residues. In nucleotides, the CDR3 is TGCGCCAGCAGCTACCTGGGGGGGTTAATCAATGAAAAACTGTTTTTT. Translation: CASSYLGGLINEKLFF.

This chain uses TRBV5-6 with TRBJ2-2; D gene unclear. The CDR3 sequence is 13 residues long. The germline CDR1 and CDR2 sequences are SGHDT and YYEEEE. Trimming removed 0 bases from V and 3 bases from J, with 3 bases in between. CDR3 nucleotides: TGTGCCAGCAGCTTGGTCGACACCGGGGAGCTGTTTTTT. Protein: CASSLVDTGELFF.

The chain joins TRBV5-1 to TRBJ2-3; 10 bases are a match to TRBD2. V lost 6 bases and J lost 6; bases outside the gene matches: 4. CDR3 length: 13 amino acids. Germline V gives CDR1 SGHRS, CDR2 YFSETQ. In nucleotides, the CDR3 is TGCGCCAGCAATAGCGGGGGGCCGGATACGCAGTATTTT. Translating it yields CASNSGGPDTQYF. Using reference TRBV5-1 and TRBJ2-3 for the parts outside the CDR3, the full variable domain is KAGVTQTPRYLIKTRGQQVTLSCSPISGHRSVSWYQQTPGQGLQFLFEYFSETQRNKGNFPGRFSGRQFSNSRSEMNVSTLELGDSALYLCASNSGGPDTQYFGPGTRLTVL.

This clone was recorded a few times. This rearrangement joins TRBV27 to TRBJ1-6; a weak D match, TRBD1 (5 bases). V lost 7 bases, J lost 6 bases, and 13 bases lay in between. The CDR3 is 14 residues long. Germline values: CDR1 MNHEY, CDR2 SMNVEV (reference sequence). CDR3 DNA: TGTGCCAGCAATCCAGGGAGGGCTAATTCACCCCTCCACTTT. This gives the protein CASNPGRANSPLHF.

The rearrangement uses TRBV7-7 and TRBJ2-5, with 11 positions matching TRBD2. V lost 4 bases to trimming and J lost 4 bases; unmatched junction nucleotides: 5. Germline-derived CDR1 and CDR2 are SSHAT and FNYEAQ (reference sequence). The length of the CDR3 is 15 residues. For the CDR3, the DNA is TGTGCCAGCAGCTCATCCGGGACTAGCGGAGAGACCCAGTACTTC. As protein: CASSSSGTSGETQYF.

This chain's CDR3 is CAWSTGGGYEKLFF. The DNA for the CDR3 is TGTGCCTGGAGTACAGGGGGGGGGTACGAAAAACTGTTTTTT. The rearrangement joins TRBV30 to TRBJ1-4; the match to TRBD1 covers 8 bases. The CDR3 length is 14 residues. Germline values: CDR1 GTSNPN, CDR2 SVGIG (reference sequence). The V segment lost 2 bases and the J segment 8 bases; nucleotides outside the gene matches: 7.

The chain has TRBV6-1 and TRBJ2-2, with TRBD1 matching over 9 bases. The ends lost 3 bases at V and 9 bases at J; junction bases unmatched: 2. Germline V gene sequence: CDR1 MNHNS, CDR2 SASEGT. This CDR3 is built from 13 residues. This chain's CDR3 is CASSEHRGRELFF. CDR3 coding DNA: TGTGCCAGCAGTGAGCACAGGGGGCGGGAGCTGTTTTTT.

CDR3 DNA sequence: TGCGCCAGCAGCTTACAGCTGAACACTGAAGCTTTCTTT. Residues: CASSLQLNTEAFF. The chain has TRBV5-1 and TRBJ1-1, with no clear D. This CDR3 is built from 13 residues. Trimming pared 2 bases from V and 0 bases from J, leaving 5 bases between. Germline loops: CDR1 SGHRS, CDR2 YFSETQ.

With respect to this clone: Different DNA sequences within this sample yield the same CDR3. The V gene is TRBV5-1, the J gene TRBJ2-7, with D possibly matching TRBD1 (6 bases). From germline, CDR1 is SGHRS and CDR2 YFSETQ. With 2 bases removed from V and 4 bases from J, the gap between germline ends came to 7 bases. The CDR3 is 12 residues long. CDR3 amino acids: CASSLQGYEQYF. The CDR3 DNA sequence: TGCGCCAGCAGCTTACAGGGATACGAGCAGTACTTC.

The V call is TRBV5-7, the J call TRBJ1-1; perhaps TRBD1 as D (6 bases). TRBV5-7 is an ORF, with its function uncertain. This CDR3 has 15 amino acids. V was shortened by 4 bases and J by 5 bases, with 18 bases between the two germline ends. The CDR3 sequence is CASSATDRQGTEAFF. CDR3 DNA: TGTGCCAGCAGCGCCACCGACAGGCAAGGGACTGAAGCTTTCTTT.

V gene TRBV9 combines with J gene TRBJ2-7; D is unclear. Trimming left V 1 base short and J 3 bases short, with 5 bases between. CDR1 is SGDLS and CDR2 is YYNGEE in the germline V gene. This CDR3 has 12 residues. The CDR3 sequence: CASSVNSYEQYF. The CDR3 DNA reads as TGTGCCAGCAGCGTAAACAGCTACGAGCAGTACTTC.

The rearrangement joins TRBV6-6 to TRBJ2-7; 11 nucleotides agree with TRBD1. The ends lost 6 bases at V and 5 bases at J; junction bases unmatched: 12. The CDR3 runs 16 residues. Germline loops: CDR1 MNHNY, CDR2 SVGAGI (reference sequence). CDR3 region: CASRGGDRGRLNEQYF. CDR3 coding DNA: TGTGCCAGCAGGGGGGGGGACAGGGGGAGGCTGAACGAGCAGTACTTC.

J is TRBJ2-5 and V is TRBV7-2; TRBD1 might be the D (6 bases). Trimming cost V 1 base and J 2 bases, with 17 bases left between them. This CDR3 is 17 amino acids long. Germline CDR1 reads SGHTA; CDR2 reads FQGNSA. The CDR3 DNA reads as TGTGCCAGCAGCTTAGTGGGGAAGGCTAGGGGGCAAGAGACCCAGTACTTC. This gives the protein CASSLVGKARGQETQYF.

This clone was detected only once. The chain recombines TRBV18 with TRBJ2-7; D is uncertain. V was clipped by 2 bases and J by 4 bases, with 9 bases between them. The V gene's germline CDR1 is KGHSH and CDR2 LQKENI. CDR3 length: 13 residues. In DNA form, the CDR3 reads TGTGCCAGCTCACCATCGCAGGCTTACGAGCAGTACTTC. Its translation is CASSPSQAYEQYF.

The chain couples TRBV19 to TRBJ1-1; D remains unclear. CDR1 is LNHDA, CDR2 SQIVND, per germline (reference sequence). Trimming took off 5 bases at V and 4 bases at J, with 17 bases between the two ends. The CDR3 runs to 15 residues. DNA of the CDR3: TGTGCCAGTAGTGTTTATTTACGCGTCGGCACTGAAGCTTTCTTT. Translation gives CASSVYLRVGTEAFF.

This clone has a handful of counts. The gene calls are TRBV30 and TRBJ1-4; TRBD1 might be the D (6 bases). V was shortened by 3 bases and J by 5 bases, with 13 bases between the two germline ends. This CDR3 has 14 amino acids. Germline V gene lookup returns CDR1 GTSNPN and CDR2 SVGIG (reference sequence). For the CDR3, the DNA is TGTGCCTGGAGGGGGGACATCCGAAATGAAAAACTGTTTTTT. This gives the protein CAWRGDIRNEKLFF.